This T cell receptor (beta chain) appears in the sequencing data of a study of molecular identifiers for immune sequencing clone quantification. TCRdb processed the PCR reads anew with MiXCR; each CDR3 protein has one entry. The sample lists tens of thousands of distinct CDR3 sequences, 18% seen once, with about 6.6% in the top ten. The CDR3 length is 15 residues. The V gene lost 2 bases and the J gene lost 3 bases, with 11 bases spanning the gap. Naive CD8 T cells were sorted as CD8+CD4-CCR7+CD45RA+. This clonotype was picked up many times. Antigen unknown. Study-level findings and limits: Identical TCR molecules that share a barcode could lead to an underestimation of highly expanded clone sizes. Beyond 20 RNA copies, clones held over 98% of effector molecules, compared with under 1% in naive cells. Investigators reportedly could detect spiked Jurkat TCR RNA from one cell among approximately 930,000 naive cells.

The rearrangement joins TRBV12-3 or TRBV12-4 to TRBJ2-1; D possibly corresponds to TRBD1 (7 bases). The sample consisted of naive CD8+ T cells from blood, with Jurkat cell RNA spiked in. Sample subset: FACS-sorted CD8+CD4-CCR7+CD45RA+ naive T cells. This receptor was taken from a human donor in good health. Some libraries in this study had Jurkat cell RNA spiked in. The CDR3 coding sequence is TGTGCCAGCAGTTTATTCCAGGGGGGCTACAATGAGCAGTTCTTC. Protein: CASSLFQGGYNEQFF.